The 27 T cell receptor beta chains listed next were all sequenced from one sample in a study of blood T cell repertoires in COVID-19. Sequenced by immunoSEQ multiplex PCR; TCRdb stores in-frame clones only, minus some. Of around 56,000 clones in the sample, over 70% were seen once. The source material was peripheral blood. The receptors originated from a man aged 55-75 years with acute or convalescent COVID-19.

The chain joins TRBV29-1 to TRBJ1-1, with TRBD1 as a possible D gene (5 bases). CDR1 and CDR2 (germline): SQVTM, ANQGSEA. There are 12 residues in the CDR3. V lost 7 bases, J lost 1 base, and 10 bases lay in between. The CDR3 coding sequence is TGCAGCGCGGCCAGGGAGAACACTGAAGCTTTCTTT. This translates into CSAARENTEAFF.

The V gene is TRBV27, the J gene TRBJ1-6; the match to TRBD1 covers 7 bases. V was clipped by 6 bases and J by 6 bases; unmatched bases: 8. The germline gives CDR1 MNHEY, CDR2 SMNVEV (reference sequence). The CDR3 is made up of 15 amino acids. The chain's CDR3 is CASSLLGTANSPLHF. As DNA, the CDR3 is TGTGCCAGCAGCCTACTGGGGACAGCTAATTCACCCCTCCACTTT.

This clone was counted between two and nine times. The chain joins TRBV24-1 to TRBJ2-7; TRBD1 might be the D (5 bases). This CDR3 spans 13 amino acids. Germline-derived CDR1 and CDR2 are KGHDR and SFDVKD. V was clipped by 3 bases and J by 5 bases, with 10 bases between them. The chain's CDR3 is CATSDAGLDEQYF. CDR3 sequence (DNA): TGTGCCACCAGTGATGCAGGGCTCGACGAGCAGTACTTC.

The chain links TRBV7-9 to TRBJ1-1, with 7 positions matching TRBD1. The CDR3 totals 12 residues. V lost 5 bases and J lost 6; bases outside the gene matches: 3. CDR1 SEHNR and CDR2 FQNEAQ come from the germline V gene (reference sequence). CDR3 nucleotide sequence: TGTGCCAGCAGCCCAACAGGGGCTGAAGCTTTCTTT. Translated: CASSPTGAEAFF.

J is TRBJ2-5 and V is TRBV7-3; D uncertain. This CDR3 spans 10 amino acids. Germline CDR1 and CDR2: SGHTA and FQGTGA. V gave up 4 bases and J gave up 7 bases, with 4 bases separating them. CDR3 nucleotide sequence: TGTGCCAGCAGCTCTCGGACCCAGTACTTC. Its translation: CASSSRTQYF. Looking up the rest from reference TRBV7-3 and TRBJ2-5 gives the full variable domain: GAGVSQTPSNKVTEKGKYVELRCDPISGHTALYWYRQSLGQGPEFLIYFQGTGAADDSGLPNDRFFAVRPEGSVSTLKIQRTERGDSAVYLCASSSRTQYFGPGTRLLVL.

The chain combines TRBV6-6 with TRBJ1-5; D is unclear. The ends were cut back, 6 bases at V and 6 bases at J, with 15 bases in the middle. Germline V CDR1 and CDR2: MNHNY, SVGAGI (reference sequence). CDR3 length: 14 amino acids. CDR3 DNA: TGTGCCAGCAGCCCCCCGCCCGGAGGTCAGCCCCAGCATTTT. Protein: CASSPPPGGQPQHF.

The V call is TRBV19, the J call TRBJ2-1; TRBD2 aligns across 8 bases. CDR3 length: 15 residues. Unmatched junction bases numbered 9, after V lost 2 bases and J lost 9 bases. Germline CDR1 and CDR2: LNHDA and SQIVND (reference sequence). The CDR3: CASSIRAGDGGEQFF. The CDR3 region has the DNA TGTGCCAGTAGTATAAGAGCGGGGGATGGCGGTGAGCAGTTCTTC.

V gene TRBV5-1 combines with J gene TRBJ1-4; 10 positions match TRBD1. Trimming removed 0 bases from V and 8 bases from J; junction bases left unmatched: 7. Germline CDR1 is SGHRS and CDR2 is YFSETQ. The CDR3 runs 16 residues. The DNA of the CDR3 is TGCGCCAGCAGCTTGGCCCCGACAGGGGGCGTGGAAAAACTGTTTTTT. Residues: CASSLAPTGGVEKLFF.

V and J are TRBV11-2 and TRBJ1-6; 10 bases align to TRBD1. V was clipped by 4 bases and J by 10 bases; unmatched bases: 1. This CDR3 spans 13 amino acids. Germline assignment: CDR1 SGHAT and CDR2 FQNNGV. Here the CDR3 reads CASSWDRGSPLHF. The CDR3 coding sequence is TGTGCCAGCAGCTGGGACAGGGGCTCACCCCTCCACTTT.

This clone was picked up many times. The V call is TRBV5-1, the J call TRBJ2-5, with 10 positions matching TRBD2. The CDR3 totals 15 residues. CDR1 is SGHRS, CDR2 YFSETQ, per germline. With 3 bases clipped from V and 4 bases from J, the junction kept 6 bases outside the gene matches. The DNA for the CDR3 is TGCGCCAGCAGCTATCTATTAGCGGGGGGAGAGACCCAGTACTTC. It translates to CASSYLLAGGETQYF.

The table lists this clone with a count of one. The chain employs TRBV11-1 and TRBJ1-1; D gene ambiguous. V lost 4 bases and J 1 base, leaving 10 bases between the germline ends. This CDR3 is built from 14 residues. CDR1 and CDR2 (germline): SGHAT, FQDESV (reference sequence). CDR3 sequence (DNA): TGTGCCAGCAGCTCTACTCATCGGAACACTGAAGCTTTCTTT. As protein: CASSSTHRNTEAFF.

The rearrangement joins TRBV7-6 to TRBJ1-1, with no clear D. This CDR3 spans 13 amino acids. In germline, CDR1 is SGHVS, CDR2 FNYEAQ. Trimming cost V 4 bases and J 4 bases, with 10 bases left between them. CDR3 region: CASSSGPGTEAFF. In nucleotides, the CDR3 is TGTGCCAGCAGCTCCGGTCCCGGCACTGAAGCTTTCTTT.

The rearrangement links TRBV18 to TRBJ1-4; 7 bases line up with TRBD1. Looked up from germline, CDR1 is KGHSH and CDR2 is LQKENI. This CDR3 region has 15 residues. J gave up 5 bases and V 3 bases, and 6 bases lay outside the gene matches. CDR3 nucleotides: TGTGCCAGCTCACCGACAGGGCTACGGAATGAAAAACTGTTTTTT. Translating gives CASSPTGLRNEKLFF.

This chain joins TRBV10-3 and TRBJ1-1, with 7 bases identical to TRBD1. V dropped 6 bases and J dropped 11; count of bases not matched to a gene: 6. The CDR3 runs 11 residues. Germline CDR1 ENHRY, CDR2 SYGVKD. The CDR3 DNA sequence: TGTGCCATCAGCACAGGGGTTGTTGCTTTCTTT. It translates to CAISTGVVAFF.

The genes are TRBV19 and TRBJ2-3; D gene unclear. Germline CDR1 reads LNHDA; CDR2 reads SQIVND (reference sequence). This CDR3 contains 13 residues. Trimming took 4 bases from V and 0 from J, leaving 5 bases between them. The DNA of the CDR3 is TGTGCCAGTAGTACCCTAAGCACAGATACGCAGTATTTT. Its translation: CASSTLSTDTQYF. Combining the CDR3 with reference TRBV19 and TRBJ2-3 gives the whole variable domain DGGITQSPKYLFRKEGQNVTLSCEQNLNHDAMYWYRQDPGQGLRLIYYSQIVNDFQKGDIAEGYSVSREKKESFPLTVTSAQKNPTAFYLCASSTLSTDTQYFGPGTRLTVL.

The V and J genes are TRBV5-1 and TRBJ1-1; 10 positions match TRBD1. CDR3 length equals 14 residues. V gave up 3 bases and J gave up 6 bases; unmatched junction bases: 5. The germline V gene encodes CDR1 SGHRS and CDR2 YFSETQ. In DNA, the CDR3 is TGCGCCAGCAGCTCGACAGGGGGCGAGGCTGAAGCTTTCTTT. Residues: CASSSTGGEAEAFF.

The chain uses TRBV7-2 and TRBJ1-2; D gene ambiguous. V lost 3 bases and J 8 bases, leaving 13 bases between the germline ends. This CDR3 comprises 13 residues. Looked up from germline, CDR1 is SGHTA and CDR2 is FQGNSA. This chain's CDR3 is CASSLDWSGGYTF. The DNA of the CDR3 is TGTGCCAGCAGCTTGGACTGGTCGGGCGGCTACACCTTC. Using reference TRBV7-2 and TRBJ1-2 for the parts outside the CDR3, the full variable domain is GAGVSQSPSNKVTEKGKDVELRCDPISGHTALYWYRQSLGQGLEFLIYFQGNSAPDKSGLPSDRFSAERTGGSVSTLTIQRTQQEDSAVYLCASSLDWSGGYTFGSGTRLTVV.

V and J are TRBV18 and TRBJ2-5; 9 positions match TRBD1. CDR3 length equals 14 residues. CDR1 is KGHSH and CDR2 is LQKENI in the germline V gene. Losses at the gene ends were 0 bases for V and 5 bases for J; bases not matched to a gene: 1. The CDR3 here is CASSPPGTGETQYF. As DNA, the CDR3 is TGTGCCAGCTCACCACCGGGGACAGGGGAGACCCAGTACTTC.

V gene TRBV14 combines with J gene TRBJ2-1; D is unresolved. Germline loops: CDR1 SGHDN, CDR2 FVKESK. V was pared by 0 bases and J by 4 bases, with 4 bases between. The CDR3 consists of 13 residues. The chain's CDR3 is CASSQDTYNEQFF. CDR3 sequence (DNA): TGTGCCAGCAGCCAAGATACATACAATGAGCAGTTCTTC.

V gene TRBV7-9 combines with J gene TRBJ2-3; tentative D call: TRBD2 (5 bases). V gave up 5 bases and J gave up 4 bases, with 13 bases separating them. CDR1 is SEHNR, CDR2 FQNEAQ, per germline (reference sequence). This CDR3 comprises 14 residues. This CDR3 is CASSEGQGADTQYF. For the CDR3, the DNA is TGTGCCAGCAGCGAGGGTCAAGGCGCAGATACGCAGTATTTT. Variable domain in full (rest from reference TRBV7-9 and TRBJ2-3): DTGVSQNPRHKITKRGQNVTFRCDPISEHNRLYWYRQTLGQGPEFLTYFQNEAQLEKSRLLSDRFSAERPKGSFSTLEIQRTEQGDSAMYLCASSEGQGADTQYFGPGTRLTVL.

The gene calls are TRBV19 and TRBJ1-2, with 9 bases lining up with TRBD1. The V and J ends lost 4 bases and 11 bases, in that order; junction bases with no gene match: 14. Germline assignment: CDR1 LNHDA and CDR2 SQIVND (reference sequence). The CDR3 is made up of 15 amino acids. CDR3: CASSTGAGTGKVYTF. Written as DNA, the CDR3 is TGTGCCAGTAGTACCGGCGCCGGGACAGGGAAAGTTTACACCTTC. Variable domain in full (rest from reference TRBV19 and TRBJ1-2): DGGITQSPKYLFRKEGQNVTLSCEQNLNHDAMYWYRQDPGQGLRLIYYSQIVNDFQKGDIAEGYSVSREKKESFPLTVTSAQKNPTAFYLCASSTGAGTGKVYTFGSGTRLTVV.

The chain couples TRBV6-1 to TRBJ1-3; perhaps TRBD1 as D (5 bases). CDR3 length equals 16 residues. The germline V gene has CDR1 MNHNS and CDR2 SASEGT. V was cut by 2 bases and J by 0 bases, with 11 bases left in between. The CDR3: CASSEWLRGSGNTIYF. The DNA for the CDR3 is TGTGCCAGCAGTGAATGGTTAAGGGGCTCTGGAAACACCATATATTTT.

This chain links TRBV4-1 with TRBJ1-6; D is perhaps TRBD1 (5 bases). From germline, CDR1 is MGHRA and CDR2 YSYEKL. Trimming shortened V by 1 base and J by 7 bases, and 11 bases separated the two germline ends. This CDR3 has 15 residues. The CDR3 DNA reads as TGCGCCAGCAGCCAAGGGGCAGGGAGGAATTCACCCCTCCACTTT. This sequence encodes CASSQGAGRNSPLHF.

This chain uses TRBV7-9 with TRBJ2-5, with 9 positions matching TRBD1. The length of the CDR3 is 17 residues. V lost 5 bases to trimming and J lost 4 bases; unmatched junction nucleotides: 14. CDR1 is SEHNR, CDR2 FQNEAQ, per germline (reference sequence). This chain's CDR3 is CASSRGSRDRVGETQYF. CDR3 bases: TGTGCCAGCAGCCGCGGTTCTCGGGACAGGGTAGGAGAGACCCAGTACTTC. Supplemented by reference TRBV7-9 and TRBJ2-5, the full variable domain reads DTGVSQNPRHKITKRGQNVTFRCDPISEHNRLYWYRQTLGQGPEFLTYFQNEAQLEKSRLLSDRFSAERPKGSFSTLEIQRTEQGDSAMYLCASSRGSRDRVGETQYFGPGTRLLVL.

Details on this clone: One end of the junction fails to match germline, which may point to a read error. The V gene is TRBV28, the J gene TRBJ2-2; D ambiguous. This CDR3 has 12 amino acids. Germline V CDR1 and CDR2: MDHEN, SYDVKM. CDR3 DNA: TGTACCAGCAGTTTGGCCACCGGGGAGCTGTTTTTT. Its translation is CTSSLATGELFF.

The V call is TRBV11-2, the J call TRBJ1-2, with TRBD1 as a possible D gene (5 bases). V was cut by 0 bases and J by 8 bases, with 10 bases left in between. Germline V gene data show CDR1 as SGHAT and CDR2 as FQNNGV. This CDR3 has 13 amino acids. CDR3 DNA: TGTGCCAGCAGCTTAGAAGGGAGGGACGGCTACACCTTC. Protein product: CASSLEGRDGYTF.

V and J are TRBV27 and TRBJ2-3, with a weak D call TRBD2 (6 bases). The germline V and J ends were trimmed by 7 bases and 0 bases, with 17 bases remaining between them. CDR1 is MNHEY, CDR2 SMNVEV, per germline (reference sequence). There are 16 residues in the CDR3. The CDR3: CASNPLGGPSTDTQYF. The CDR3 DNA reads TGTGCCAGCAACCCCCTGGGGGGACCTAGCACAGATACGCAGTATTTT.